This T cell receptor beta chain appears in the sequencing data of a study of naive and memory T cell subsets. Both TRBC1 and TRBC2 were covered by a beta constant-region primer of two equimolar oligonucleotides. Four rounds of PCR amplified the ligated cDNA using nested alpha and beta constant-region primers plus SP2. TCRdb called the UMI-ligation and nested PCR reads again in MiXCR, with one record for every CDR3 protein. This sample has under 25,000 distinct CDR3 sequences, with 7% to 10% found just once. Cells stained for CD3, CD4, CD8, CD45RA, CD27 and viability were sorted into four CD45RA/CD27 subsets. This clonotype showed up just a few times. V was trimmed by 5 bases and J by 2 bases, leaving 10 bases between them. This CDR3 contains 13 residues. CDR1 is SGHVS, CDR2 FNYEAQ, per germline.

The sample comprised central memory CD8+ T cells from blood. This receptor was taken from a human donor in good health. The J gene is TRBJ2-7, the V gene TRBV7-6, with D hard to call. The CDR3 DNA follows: TGTGCCAGCAGCCCGACTTGGGCCTACGAGCAGTACTTC. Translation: CASSPTWAYEQYF.